A selection of T cell receptor beta chains follows, all from one sample in a study of blood T cells in healthy people across ages. TCRdb analysed the 5' RACE reads with MiXCR anew, one entry per CDR3 protein. The data show about 1.4 million distinct CDR3 sequences, roughly 59% seen once. Material: blood. The receptors come from a man between 18 and 35 years old in good health. The CDR3 runs from the conserved cysteine through the conserved F or W. D genes are given only for firm matches. Only some rows state a clone size, as once, few, many or a class for expanded clones.

clone size	V gene	J gene	D gene	CDR3 DNA	CDR3 protein
NA	TRBV28	TRBJ2-7	TRBD1	TGTGCCAGCAGTTTATGGGACAGGGGGTCCCATCTCTCCTACGAGCAGTACTTC	CASSLWDRGSHLSYEQYF
few	TRBV4-1	TRBJ1-6	NA	TGCGCCAGCGGATCCTCATGGGTCCAGGGCGCCTATGATAATTCACCCCTCCACTTT	CASGSSWVQGAYDNSPLHF
few	TRBV29-1	TRBJ2-1	TRBD1	TGCAGCGTTGAAGGGTCGGGGACAGCAGAATGGAATGAGCAGTTCTTC	CSVEGSGTAEWNEQFF
NA	TRBV11-2	TRBJ2-5	TRBD1	TGTGCCAGCAGCAGCGAACGGGACAGGGGGCATGAGCAGTACTTC	CASSSERDRGHEQYF
few	TRBV4-1	TRBJ2-7	TRBD1	TGCGCCAGCAGCCGGACCGGGACAGGGAACTACGAGCAGTACTTC	CASSRTGTGNYEQYF
once	TRBV7-9	TRBJ2-1	TRBD1	TGTGCCAGCAGCTTAGTTCCCGGACAGGGGATAAATGAGCAGTTCTTC	CASSLVPGQGINEQFF
NA	TRBV7-9	TRBJ2-7	NA	TGTGCCAGCAGCTCAGTCGGGGCCTACGAGCAGTACTTC	CASSSVGAYEQYF
many	TRBV3-1	TRBJ2-5	NA	TGTGCCAGCAGCCAAGAGAGGGAGACCCAGTACTTC	CASSQERETQYF
NA	TRBV20-1	TRBJ2-1	NA	TGCAGTGCTAGTCTGCATACCTACAATGAGCAGTTCTTC	CSASLHTYNEQFF
NA	TRBV7-2	TRBJ2-3	NA	TGTGCCAGCAGCTTAGATTGGGGGGCTGCGCAGTATTTT	CASSLDWGAAQYF
NA	TRBV4-3	TRBJ2-3	TRBD1	TGCGCCAGCAGCCCGGTGCGGGGACAGGGCACAGATACGCAGTATTTT	CASSPVRGQGTDTQYF
few	TRBV5-1	TRBJ2-1	TRBD2	TGCGCCAGCAGCGACCCTAGCGGAGAGCAGTTCTTC	CASSDPSGEQFF
NA	TRBV20-1	TRBJ2-7	NA	TGCAGTGCTAGAGACTGGGGGCAGGGGGGGATCTACGAGCAGTACTTC	CSARDWGQGGIYEQYF
few	TRBV24-1	TRBJ1-2	NA	TGTGCCACCAGTGAGCCCGAAGGTGGAGGCTACACCTTC	CATSEPEGGGYTF
NA	TRBV7-6	TRBJ2-1	TRBD1	TGTGCCAGCAGCGTCTCCTGGGACAGGGTAACCGAGCAGTTCTTC	CASSVSWDRVTEQFF
NA	TRBV20-1	TRBJ2-7	NA	TGCAGTGCCGGGGACCTTACAACCTACGAGCAGTACTTC	CSAGDLTTYEQYF
few	TRBV6-2/TRBV6-3	TRBJ2-1	NA	TGTGCCAGCAGTTATCCCCTTCGACAGGTTCTCGCTAGGGGTGAGCAGTTCTTC	CASSYPLRQVLARGEQFF
few	TRBV3-1	TRBJ2-1	TRBD2	TGTGCCAGCAGCCAAGATTCTGCTAGCGGGATTTGGGATGAGCAGTTCTTC	CASSQDSASGIWDEQFF
NA	TRBV12-5	TRBJ2-1	NA	TGTGCTAGTGTCGTGGGGGGAGTTGATGAGCAGTTCTTC	CASVVGGVDEQFF
NA	TRBV12-3/TRBV12-4	TRBJ2-1	TRBD2	TGTGCCAGCAGTCCAAGACTAGCGGTCGTCCCTACTGAGCAGTTCTTC	CASSPRLAVVPTEQFF
NA	TRBV11-2	TRBJ2-1	NA	TGTGCCAGCAGCCTTAACGGGGTCGGAGAGCAGTTCTTC	CASSLNGVGEQFF
NA	TRBV12-3/TRBV12-4	TRBJ2-5	NA	TGTGCCAGCAGTTTATCAGGGCCGTACCAAGAGACCCAGTACTTC	CASSLSGPYQETQYF
NA	TRBV7-2	TRBJ2-7	TRBD2	TGTGCCAGCAGCTTAGACCCCGGGACTAGCGCCTCCTACGAGCAGTACTTC	CASSLDPGTSASYEQYF
NA	TRBV13	TRBJ2-1	TRBD1	TGTGCCAGGTGCGACAGGGGCAAAAATCAATGGAATGAGCAGTTCTTC	CARCDRGKNQWNEQFF
NA	TRBV12-3/TRBV12-4	TRBJ2-5	NA	TGTGCCAGCAGTTTCTCCGCCGGGAAAGAGACCCAGTACTTC	CASSFSAGKETQYF
NA	TRBV15	TRBJ2-1	TRBD2	TGTGCCACCAGCAGCAGAGGCGGGGGGGCCTACAATGAGCAGTTCTTC	CATSSRGGGAYNEQFF
NA	TRBV13	TRBJ2-1	TRBD1	TGTGCCAGCAGCACCGACAGGGGCTTCAATGAGCAGTTCTTC	CASSTDRGFNEQFF
few	TRBV20-1	TRBJ2-1	TRBD2	TGCAGTGCTAGAGGTGCTAGCGGGGGGCTTAACTACAATGAGCAGTTCTTC	CSARGASGGLNYNEQFF
few	TRBV5-1	TRBJ2-5	NA	TGCGCCAGCAGCTTGTCCCACAGAGGAGAGACCCAGTACTTC	CASSLSHRGETQYF
NA	TRBV4-1	TRBJ2-1	NA	TGCGCCAGCAGCCAGGACTATTACAATGAGCAGTTCTTC	CASSQDYYNEQFF
NA	TRBV12-3/TRBV12-4	TRBJ2-1	NA	TGTGCCAGCAGTTACACAGGGAAAAATGAGCAGTTCTTC	CASSYTGKNEQFF
NA	TRBV6-5	TRBJ2-3	TRBD1	TGTGCCAGCAGTTACTCGAGAAGGGGACAGAAAGATACGCAGTATTTT	CASSYSRRGQKDTQYF
NA	TRBV15	TRBJ2-7	NA	TGTGCCACCACCCCAGGAGCCAGCTCCTACGAGCAGTACTTC	CATTPGASSYEQYF
NA	TRBV12-3/TRBV12-4	TRBJ1-6	NA	TGTGCCAGCAGTCGTAAACAGAATTCACCCCTCCACTTT	CASSRKQNSPLHF
NA	TRBV7-2	TRBJ2-5	TRBD1	TGTGCCAGCAGCCGGGGACAGCGCTACGTACAAGAGACCCAGTACTTC	CASSRGQRYVQETQYF
few	TRBV9	TRBJ2-4	TRBD1	TGTGCCAGCAGCGCCGGGACAGGGACTCTTATTCAGTACTTC	CASSAGTGTLIQYF
NA	TRBV2	TRBJ2-1	TRBD1	TGTGCCGGAAGGACAGGGGGCTCTGAGCAGTTCTTC	CAGRTGGSEQFF
NA	TRBV29-1	TRBJ1-2	NA	TGCAGCGTGTCCCCTTTTGGCTACACCTTC	CSVSPFGYTF
once	TRBV2	TRBJ2-3	TRBD2	TGTGCCAGCAGCCCCGCGGGGGTGAATAGTCGAGGCAAAACAGATACGCAGTATTTT	CASSPAGVNSRGKTDTQYF
NA	TRBV12-3/TRBV12-4	TRBJ1-2	TRBD1	TGTGCCAGCAGTGCGGACAGGGGGTCTGGCTACACCTTC	CASSADRGSGYTF
NA	TRBV2	TRBJ2-7	NA	TGTGCCAGCAGTGCTCCCCTGGGGGTCTCCTACGAGCAGTACTTC	CASSAPLGVSYEQYF
NA	TRBV28	TRBJ2-7	NA	TGTGCCAGCAGTATCCTACAGGGAGCCTACGAGCAGTACTTC	CASSILQGAYEQYF
NA	TRBV7-8	TRBJ2-3	NA	TGTGCCAGCAGCTTACTTCTGCAGTCCCACACAGATACGCAGTATTTT	CASSLLLQSHTDTQYF
few	TRBV10-2	TRBJ2-4	NA	TGCGCCAGCAGGGGGACAAATAGTGCCAAAAACATTCAGTACTTC	CASRGTNSAKNIQYF
NA	TRBV3-1	TRBJ2-7	NA	TGTGCCAGCAGCCCCTACAGGGAATCCTACGAGCAGTACTTC	CASSPYRESYEQYF
NA	TRBV30	TRBJ1-6	NA	TGTGCCTGGAGTGTAGAGGATAATTCACCCCTCCACTTT	CAWSVEDNSPLHF
NA	TRBV20-1	TRBJ2-7	NA	TGCAGTGCTAACCCCCGACAGGACTACGAGCAGTACTTC	CSANPRQDYEQYF
NA	TRBV29-1	TRBJ2-4	TRBD2	TGCAGCGTCATAGCGGGGGTAAACATTCAGTACTTC	CSVIAGVNIQYF
NA	TRBV4-1	TRBJ2-7	TRBD2	TGCGCCAGCAGCCGCACTAGCGGGGGACTTGACGAGCAGTACTTC	CASSRTSGGLDEQYF
NA	TRBV12-3/TRBV12-4	TRBJ2-1	NA	TGTGCCAGCAGTTGGGGAGCGGTGTACAATGAGCAGTTCTTC	CASSWGAVYNEQFF
NA	TRBV27	TRBJ2-7	TRBD2	TGTGCCAGCAGTTTATCCAGCGGGGGGAGCTCCTACGAGCAGTACTTC	CASSLSSGGSSYEQYF
NA	TRBV4-3	TRBJ2-1	NA	TGCGCCAGCAGCCAAGATCCTCCGAGGAGCTCCTACAATGAGCAGTTCTTC	CASSQDPPRSSYNEQFF
NA	TRBV6-5	TRBJ2-4	NA	TGTGCCAGCAGTTACAACAGCTATGATTGGGACATTCAGTACTTC	CASSYNSYDWDIQYF
NA	TRBV4-2	TRBJ1-5	NA	TGTGCCAGCAGCCAACCCGGTGGGTGGGGGTCAGGCAATCAGCCCCAGCATTTT	CASSQPGGWGSGNQPQHF
NA	TRBV7-2	TRBJ2-1	NA	TGTGCCAGCAGCTTAGCCCCATGGGGCGAGAGTGAGCAGTTCTTC	CASSLAPWGESEQFF